This T cell receptor (beta chain) originates from a study of cytomegalovirus exposure and HLA in healthy donors. Whole-study results and caveats: Later analysis demonstrated an association between a missense DCLRE1C variant and TCR beta V- and J-gene trimming.

As regards this clone: Its specificity is not known.

PCR amplification relied on 60 Vbeta primers (plus 13 Jbeta primers). Profiling relied on immunoSEQ multiplex PCR, and the TCRdb table lists in-frame clones only, not all of them. The table lists under 35,000 clones, about 65% of them singletons. Sequences were obtained from PBMCs. The receptor was isolated from a man between 45 and 60 years old in good health and CMV-seropositive.

CDR3 region: CASSEGLTDTQYF. The CDR3 coding sequence is TGCGCCAGCAGCGAGGGACTTACAGATACGCAGTATTTT. The V call is TRBV5-1, the J call TRBJ2-3; a possible D gene is TRBD2 (6 bases). CDR1 and CDR2 from the germline V gene are SGHRS and YFSETQ. CDR3 length equals 13 residues. The V end was cut by 4 bases, the J end by 3 bases, with 9 bases between.